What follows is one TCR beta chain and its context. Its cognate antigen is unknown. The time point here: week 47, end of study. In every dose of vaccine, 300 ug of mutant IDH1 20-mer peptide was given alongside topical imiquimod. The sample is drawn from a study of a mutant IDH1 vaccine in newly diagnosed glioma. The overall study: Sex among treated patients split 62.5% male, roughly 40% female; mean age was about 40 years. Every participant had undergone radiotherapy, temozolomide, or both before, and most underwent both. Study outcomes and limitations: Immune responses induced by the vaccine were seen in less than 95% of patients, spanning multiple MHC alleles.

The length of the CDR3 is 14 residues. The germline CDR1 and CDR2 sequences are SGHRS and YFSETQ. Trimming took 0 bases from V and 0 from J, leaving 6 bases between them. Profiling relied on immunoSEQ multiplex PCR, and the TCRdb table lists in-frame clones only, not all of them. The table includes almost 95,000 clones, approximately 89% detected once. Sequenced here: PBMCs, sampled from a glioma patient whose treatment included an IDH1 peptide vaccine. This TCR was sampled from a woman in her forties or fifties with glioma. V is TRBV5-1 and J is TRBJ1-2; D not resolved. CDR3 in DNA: TGCGCCAGCAGCTTGGACACGGCTAACTATGGCTACACCTTC. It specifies CASSLDTANYGYTF.